A selection of T cell receptor beta chains follows, all from one sample in a study of early T cells in non-severe SARS-CoV-2 infection. Using its own MiXCR run on the 5' RACE reads, TCRdb lists one record per CDR3 protein. The sample gives some 57,000 distinct CDR3 sequences, under 11% of which show up once; just over 4.5% is in the top ten. Sequenced: whole blood. All receptors come from an adult who was a healthcare worker with PCR-confirmed SARS-CoV-2 infection or an uninfected control (not recorded which). CDR3s include the opening cysteine and the closing phenylalanine or tryptophan. The order of the fields is CDR3 DNA, CDR3 protein, V gene, clone size, J gene, D gene. D genes are given only for firm matches. Some rows mark clone size as missing; the rest say once, few, many or name a class of expanded clone.

TGTGCCAGCAGCTTATGGGGGGTCAGCAATGAGCAGTTCTTC | CASSLWGVSNEQFF | TRBV7-3 | NA | TRBJ2-1 | NA
TGCGCCAGCAGCCAAGAGGGCAGGGATAATGAGCAGTTCTTC | CASSQEGRDNEQFF | TRBV4-1 | many | TRBJ2-1 | NA
TGTGCCAGCAGCAAGGGACTAGCGGCACCGGGCACCGGGGAGCTGTTTTTT | CASSKGLAAPGTGELFF | TRBV3-1 | few | TRBJ2-2 | TRBD2
TGTGCCAGCATCGAGCGGGAGAACACCGGGGAGCTGTTTTTT | CASIERENTGELFF | TRBV2 | few | TRBJ2-2 | TRBD2
TGCGCCAGCAGCGCGGGCGGGGGGCTCAATGAGCAGTTCTTC | CASSAGGGLNEQFF | TRBV5-1 | few | TRBJ2-1 | TRBD2
TGCAGTGCTGCACGCCGGGACAGGGATGAAAAACTGTTTTTT | CSAARRDRDEKLFF | TRBV20-1 | few | TRBJ1-4 | TRBD1
TGTGCCAGCAGTTACTCGATTGCGGACACAGATACGCAGTATTTT | CASSYSIADTDTQYF | TRBV6-6 | many | TRBJ2-3 | NA
TGTGCCTGGAGTGAGATTGGGAACACTGAAGCTTTCTTT | CAWSEIGNTEAFF | TRBV30 | many | TRBJ1-1 | NA
TGTGCCAGCAGCCCCCGGACATGGTACCAAGAGACCCAGTACTTC | CASSPRTWYQETQYF | TRBV6-2/TRBV6-3 | few | TRBJ2-5 | NA
TGTGCCAGTAGTATGGGAGGAGGGACCTACAATGAGCAGTTCTTC | CASSMGGGTYNEQFF | TRBV19 | many | TRBJ2-1 | NA
TGTGCCAGCGGAGGGGCGACCTACGAGCAGTACTTC | CASGGATYEQYF | TRBV2 | NA | TRBJ2-7 | NA
TGTGCCAGCAGCTATCTAAGGAAGACCCAGTACTTC | CASSYLRKTQYF | TRBV7-2 | NA | TRBJ2-5 | NA
TGTGCCAGCCTATCGAGGGGGAACACTGAAGCTTTCTTT | CASLSRGNTEAFF | TRBV2 | many | TRBJ1-1 | NA
TGTGCTAGTGGTTTGCAAGTAGGGGGTAGCGGTCAGCCCCAGCATTTT | CASGLQVGGSGQPQHF | TRBV12-5 | NA | TRBJ1-5 | NA
TGTGCCAGCAGTGCCTCGACCTCGAGCACTGAAGCTTTCTTT | CASSASTSSTEAFF | TRBV6-4 | few | TRBJ1-1 | NA
TGCAGCGTGATGATCAGCTCCTACGAGCAGTACTTC | CSVMISSYEQYF | TRBV29-1 | few | TRBJ2-7 | NA
TGTGCCACCCGGCGGGGAGCGGGGATCGACACCGGGGAGCTGTTTTTT | CATRRGAGIDTGELFF | TRBV15 | few | TRBJ2-2 | TRBD2
TGTGCCAGCAGCCTGAGAGGAGACACCGGGGAGCTGTTTTTT | CASSLRGDTGELFF | TRBV7-9 | many | TRBJ2-2 | NA
TGTGCCAGCAGACGAAAGCTGGGGGGTCGGGAACCCCTCCACTTT | CASRRKLGGREPLHF | TRBV11-2 | many | TRBJ1-6 | NA
TGTGCCAGCAGTTACACTAGCGGGAGGGGAGATGAGCAGTTCTTC | CASSYTSGRGDEQFF | TRBV6-5 | many | TRBJ2-1 | TRBD2
TGTGCCAGCAGCTCCGGGACTAGCGGGGCCTGGGGCACAGATACGCAGTATTTT | CASSSGTSGAWGTDTQYF | TRBV5-4 | many | TRBJ2-3 | TRBD2
TGTGCCAGCAGCCTTGGGGCGGGGGGGTCTAGCACAGATACGCAGTATTTT | CASSLGAGGSSTDTQYF | TRBV7-6 | few | TRBJ2-3 | TRBD2
TGCAGTGCTAGAGAGGCTTATCGGTCCTACAATGAGCAGTTCTTC | CSAREAYRSYNEQFF | TRBV20-1 | many | TRBJ2-1 | NA
TGCAGTGCTAGAGATTGGAAGCGGGGGGGCACAGATACGCAGTATTTT | CSARDWKRGGTDTQYF | TRBV20-1 | NA | TRBJ2-3 | TRBD2
TGCGCCAGCAGCACACTAGCGGGAGTCCAGGGTGAGCAGTTCTTC | CASSTLAGVQGEQFF | TRBV5-1 | many | TRBJ2-1 | TRBD2